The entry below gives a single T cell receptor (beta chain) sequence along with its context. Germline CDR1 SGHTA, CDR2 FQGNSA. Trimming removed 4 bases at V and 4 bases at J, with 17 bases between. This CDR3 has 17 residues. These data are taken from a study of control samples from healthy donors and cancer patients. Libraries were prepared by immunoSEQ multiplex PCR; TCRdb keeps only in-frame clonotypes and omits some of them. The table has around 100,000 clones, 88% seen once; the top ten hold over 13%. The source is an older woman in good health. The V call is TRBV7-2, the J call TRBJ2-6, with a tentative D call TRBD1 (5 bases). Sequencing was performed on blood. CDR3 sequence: CASSSLRVMRGANVLTF. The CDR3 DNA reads TGTGCCAGCAGCTCCCTCAGGGTAATGAGGGGGGCCAACGTCCTGACTTTC. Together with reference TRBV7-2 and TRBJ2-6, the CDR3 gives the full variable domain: GAGVSQSPSNKVTEKGKDVELRCDPISGHTALYWYRQSLGQGLEFLIYFQGNSAPDKSGLPSDRFSAERTGGSVSTLTIQRTQQEDSAVYLCASSSLRVMRGANVLTFGAGSRLTVL.